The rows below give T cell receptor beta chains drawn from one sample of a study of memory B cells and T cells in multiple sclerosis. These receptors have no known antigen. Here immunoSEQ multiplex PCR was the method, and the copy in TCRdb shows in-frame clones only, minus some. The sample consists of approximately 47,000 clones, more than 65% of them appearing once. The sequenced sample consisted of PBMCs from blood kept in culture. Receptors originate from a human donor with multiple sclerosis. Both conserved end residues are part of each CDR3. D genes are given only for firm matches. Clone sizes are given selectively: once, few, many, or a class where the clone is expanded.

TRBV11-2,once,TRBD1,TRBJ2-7,CASTVPGTGSYEQYF,TGTGCCAGCACCGTCCCCGGGACAGGGTCCTACGAGCAGTACTTC
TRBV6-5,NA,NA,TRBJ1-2,CASSYSVSYGYTF,TGTGCCAGCAGTTACTCGGTCAGTTATGGCTACACCTTC
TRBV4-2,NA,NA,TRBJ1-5,CASSQDTANQPQHF,TGTGCCAGCAGCCAAGATACAGCCAACCAGCCCCAGCATTTT
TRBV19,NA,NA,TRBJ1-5,CASSIWGEGNQPQHF,TGTGCCAGTAGTATATGGGGAGAGGGCAATCAGCCCCAGCATTTT
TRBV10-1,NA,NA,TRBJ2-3,CASSGVGTDTQYF,TGCGCCAGCAGTGGCGTAGGCACAGATACGCAGTATTTT
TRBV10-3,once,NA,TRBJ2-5,CAISEQETQYF,TGTGCCATCAGTGAACAAGAGACCCAGTACTTC
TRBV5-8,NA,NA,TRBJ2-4,CASSLDRVRAKNIQYF,TGTGCCAGCAGCTTGGACAGGGTCCGGGCCAAAAACATTCAGTACTTC
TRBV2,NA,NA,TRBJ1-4,CASRPGVHEKLFF,TGTGCCAGCAGGCCAGGGGTTCATGAAAAACTGTTTTTT
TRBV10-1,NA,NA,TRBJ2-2,CASARGHTGELFF,TGCGCCAGTGCTAGGGGTCACACCGGGGAGCTGTTTTTT
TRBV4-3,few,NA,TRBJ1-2,CASSQVSQGLGYGYTF,TGCGCCAGCAGCCAAGTGAGTCAGGGCCTAGGCTATGGCTACACCTTC